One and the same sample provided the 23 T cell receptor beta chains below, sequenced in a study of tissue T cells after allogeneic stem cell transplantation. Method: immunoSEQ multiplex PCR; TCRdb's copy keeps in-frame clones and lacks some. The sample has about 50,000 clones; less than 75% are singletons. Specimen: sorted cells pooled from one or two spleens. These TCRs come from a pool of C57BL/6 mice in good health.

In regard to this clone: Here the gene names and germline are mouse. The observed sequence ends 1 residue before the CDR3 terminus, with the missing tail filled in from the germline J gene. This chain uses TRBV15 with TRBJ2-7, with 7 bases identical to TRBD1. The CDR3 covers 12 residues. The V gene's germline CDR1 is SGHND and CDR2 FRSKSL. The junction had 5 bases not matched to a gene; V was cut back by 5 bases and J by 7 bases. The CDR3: CASSHRGMEQYF. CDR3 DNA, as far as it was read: TGTGCCAGCAGTCACAGGGGAATGGAACAGTAC.

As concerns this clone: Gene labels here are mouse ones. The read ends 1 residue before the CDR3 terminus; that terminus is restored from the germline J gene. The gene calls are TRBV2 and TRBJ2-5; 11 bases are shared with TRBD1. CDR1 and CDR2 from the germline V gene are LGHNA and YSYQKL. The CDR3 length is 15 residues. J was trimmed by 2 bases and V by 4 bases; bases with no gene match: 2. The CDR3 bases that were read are TGTGCCAGCAGCCGGACAGGGGGCGGCCAAGACACCCAGTAC. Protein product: CASSRTGGGQDTQY. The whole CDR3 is CASSRTGGGQDTQYF.

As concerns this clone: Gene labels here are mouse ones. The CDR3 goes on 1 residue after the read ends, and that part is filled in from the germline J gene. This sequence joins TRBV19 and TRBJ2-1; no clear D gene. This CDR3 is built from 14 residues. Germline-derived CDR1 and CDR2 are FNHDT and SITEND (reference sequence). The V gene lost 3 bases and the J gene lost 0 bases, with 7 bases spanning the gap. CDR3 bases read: TGTGCCAGCAGTAGCCAGCCTAACTATGCTGAGCAGTTC. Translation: CASSSQPNYAEQF. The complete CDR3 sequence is CASSSQPNYAEQFF.

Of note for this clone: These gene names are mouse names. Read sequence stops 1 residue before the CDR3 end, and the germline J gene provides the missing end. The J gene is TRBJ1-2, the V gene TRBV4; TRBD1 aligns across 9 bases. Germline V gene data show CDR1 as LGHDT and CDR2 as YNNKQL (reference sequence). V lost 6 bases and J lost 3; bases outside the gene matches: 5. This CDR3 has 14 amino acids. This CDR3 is CASSRDRVDSDYTF. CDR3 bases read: TGTGCCAGCAGTCGGGACAGGGTGGACTCCGACTACACC.

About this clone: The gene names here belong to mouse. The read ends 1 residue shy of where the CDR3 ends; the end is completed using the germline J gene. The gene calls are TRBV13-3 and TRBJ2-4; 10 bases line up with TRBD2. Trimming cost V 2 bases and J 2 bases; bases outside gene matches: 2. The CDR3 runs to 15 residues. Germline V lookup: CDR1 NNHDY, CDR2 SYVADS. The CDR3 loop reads CASSETGGPQNTLYF. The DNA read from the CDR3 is TGTGCCAGCAGTGAGACTGGGGGGCCTCAAAACACCTTGTAC.

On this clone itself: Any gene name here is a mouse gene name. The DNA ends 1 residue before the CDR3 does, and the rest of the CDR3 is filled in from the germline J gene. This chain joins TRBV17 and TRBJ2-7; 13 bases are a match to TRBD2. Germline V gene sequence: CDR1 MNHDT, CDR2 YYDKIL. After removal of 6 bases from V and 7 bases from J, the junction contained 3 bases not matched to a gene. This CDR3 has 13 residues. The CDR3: CASSGLGGREQYF. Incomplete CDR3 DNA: TGTGCTAGCAGCGGACTGGGGGGGCGCGAACAGTAC.

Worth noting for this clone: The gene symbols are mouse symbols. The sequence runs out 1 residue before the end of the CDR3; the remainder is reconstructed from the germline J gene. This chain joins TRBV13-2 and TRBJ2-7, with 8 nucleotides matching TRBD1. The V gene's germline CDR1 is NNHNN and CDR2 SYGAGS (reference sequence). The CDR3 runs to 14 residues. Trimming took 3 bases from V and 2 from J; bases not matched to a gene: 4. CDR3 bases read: TGTGCCAGCGGTGCCGGGACAGGCCCCTATGAACAGTAC. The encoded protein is CASGAGTGPYEQY. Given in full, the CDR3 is CASGAGTGPYEQYF.

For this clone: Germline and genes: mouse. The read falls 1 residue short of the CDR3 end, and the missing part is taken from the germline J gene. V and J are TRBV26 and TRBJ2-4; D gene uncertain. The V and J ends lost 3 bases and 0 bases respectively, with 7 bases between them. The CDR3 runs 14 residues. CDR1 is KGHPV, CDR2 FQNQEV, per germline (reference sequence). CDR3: CASSLTASQNTLYF. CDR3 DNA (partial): TGTGCCAGCAGTCTAACAGCTAGTCAAAACACCTTGTAC. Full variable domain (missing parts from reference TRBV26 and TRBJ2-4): NSKVIQTPRYLVKGQGQKAKMRCIPEKGHPVVFWYQQNKNNEFKFLINFQNQEVLQQIDMTEKRFSAECPSNSPCSLEIQSSEAGDSALYLCASSLTASQNTLYFGAGTRLSVL.

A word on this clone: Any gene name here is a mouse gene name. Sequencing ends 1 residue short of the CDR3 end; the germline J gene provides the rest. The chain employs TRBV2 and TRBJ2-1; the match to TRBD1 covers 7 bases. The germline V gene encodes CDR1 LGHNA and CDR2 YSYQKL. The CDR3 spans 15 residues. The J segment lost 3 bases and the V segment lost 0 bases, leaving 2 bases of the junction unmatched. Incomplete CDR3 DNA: TGTGCCAGCAGCCAAGAAACAGGGGCCTATGCTGAGCAGTTC. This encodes CASSQETGAYAEQF. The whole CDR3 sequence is CASSQETGAYAEQFF.

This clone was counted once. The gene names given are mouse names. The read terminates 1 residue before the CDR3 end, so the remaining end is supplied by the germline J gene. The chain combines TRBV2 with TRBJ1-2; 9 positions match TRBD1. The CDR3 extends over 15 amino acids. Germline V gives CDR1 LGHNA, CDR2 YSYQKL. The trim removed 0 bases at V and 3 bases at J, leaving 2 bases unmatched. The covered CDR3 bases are TGTGCCAGCAGCCAAGATTGGGACAGGGACTCCGACTACACC. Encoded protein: CASSQDWDRDSDYT. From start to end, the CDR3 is CASSQDWDRDSDYTF.

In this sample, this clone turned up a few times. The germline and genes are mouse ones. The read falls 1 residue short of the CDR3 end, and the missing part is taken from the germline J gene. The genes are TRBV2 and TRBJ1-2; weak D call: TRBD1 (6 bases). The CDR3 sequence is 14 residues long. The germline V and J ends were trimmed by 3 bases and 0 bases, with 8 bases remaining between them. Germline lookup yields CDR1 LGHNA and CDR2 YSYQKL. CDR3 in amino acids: CASSQTGANSDYTF. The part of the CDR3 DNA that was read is TGTGCCAGCAGCCAGACAGGTGCAAACTCCGACTACACC.

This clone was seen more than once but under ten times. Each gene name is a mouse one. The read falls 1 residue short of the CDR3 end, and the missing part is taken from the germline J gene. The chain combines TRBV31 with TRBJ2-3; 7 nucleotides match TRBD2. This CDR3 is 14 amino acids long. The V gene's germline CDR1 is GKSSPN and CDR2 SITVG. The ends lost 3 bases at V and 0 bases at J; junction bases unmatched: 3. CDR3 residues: CAWRTGSSAETLYF. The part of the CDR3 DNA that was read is TGTGCCTGGAGGACTGGGAGTAGTGCAGAAACGCTGTAT.

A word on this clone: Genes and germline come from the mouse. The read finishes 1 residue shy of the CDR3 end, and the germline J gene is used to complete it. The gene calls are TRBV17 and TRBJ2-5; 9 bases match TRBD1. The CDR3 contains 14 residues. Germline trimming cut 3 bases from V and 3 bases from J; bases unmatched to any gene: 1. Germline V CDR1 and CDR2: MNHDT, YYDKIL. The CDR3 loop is CASSRGQGQDTQYF. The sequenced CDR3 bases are TGTGCTAGCAGTAGGGGACAGGGACAAGACACCCAGTAC.

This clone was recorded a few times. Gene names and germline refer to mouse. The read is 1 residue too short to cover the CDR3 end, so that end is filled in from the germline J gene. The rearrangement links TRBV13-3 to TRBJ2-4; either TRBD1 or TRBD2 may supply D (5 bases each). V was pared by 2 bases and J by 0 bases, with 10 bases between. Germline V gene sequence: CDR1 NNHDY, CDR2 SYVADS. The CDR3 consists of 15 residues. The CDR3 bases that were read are TGTGCCAGCAGTGACCGGGGCTCTAGTCAAAACACCTTGTAC. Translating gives CASSDRGSSQNTLY. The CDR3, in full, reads CASSDRGSSQNTLYF.

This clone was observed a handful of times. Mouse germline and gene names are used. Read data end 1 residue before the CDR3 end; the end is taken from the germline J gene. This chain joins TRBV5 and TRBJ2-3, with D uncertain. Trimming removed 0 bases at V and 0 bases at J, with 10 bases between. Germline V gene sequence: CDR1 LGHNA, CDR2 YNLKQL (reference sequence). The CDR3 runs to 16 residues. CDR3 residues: CASSQERLTSAETLYF. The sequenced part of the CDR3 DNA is TGTGCCAGCAGCCAAGAAAGACTTACTAGTGCAGAAACGCTGTAT.

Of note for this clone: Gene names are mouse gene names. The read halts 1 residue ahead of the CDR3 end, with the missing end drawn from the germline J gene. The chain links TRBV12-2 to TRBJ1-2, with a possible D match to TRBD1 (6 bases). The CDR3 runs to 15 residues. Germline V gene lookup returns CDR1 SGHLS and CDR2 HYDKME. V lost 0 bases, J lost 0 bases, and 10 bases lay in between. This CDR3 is CASSLSGQANSDYTF. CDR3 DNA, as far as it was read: TGTGCCAGCTCTCTCTCGGGACAAGCAAACTCCGACTACACC.

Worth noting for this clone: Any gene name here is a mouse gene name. The part of the CDR3 DNA that was read is TGTGCCTGGAGTCGACAGGTGGCAAACACCGGGCAGCTCTAC. This translates into CAWSRQVANTGQLY. In full, the CDR3 reads CAWSRQVANTGQLYF. The chain carries TRBV31 and TRBJ2-2; D is possibly TRBD1 (6 bases). The CDR3 end is not reached by the read, which stops 1 residue before it; the germline J gene fills it in. This CDR3 region has 15 residues. Trimming removed 1 base from V and 0 bases from J, with 9 bases in between. Germline CDR1 reads GKSSPN; CDR2 reads SITVG.

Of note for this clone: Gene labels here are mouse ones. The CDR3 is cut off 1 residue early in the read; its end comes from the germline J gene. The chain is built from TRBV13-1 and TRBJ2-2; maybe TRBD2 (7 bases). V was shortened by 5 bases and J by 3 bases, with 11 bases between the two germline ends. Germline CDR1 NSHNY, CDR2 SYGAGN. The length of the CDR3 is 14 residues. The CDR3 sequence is CASRGGADTGQLYF. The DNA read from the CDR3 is TGTGCCAGCAGGGGGGGCGCAGACACCGGGCAGCTCTAC.

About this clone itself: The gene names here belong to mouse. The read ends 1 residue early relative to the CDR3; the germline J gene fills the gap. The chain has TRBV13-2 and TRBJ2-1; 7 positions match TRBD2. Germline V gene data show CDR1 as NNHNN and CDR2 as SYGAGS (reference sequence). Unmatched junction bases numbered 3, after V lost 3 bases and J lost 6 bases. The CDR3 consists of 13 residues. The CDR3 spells CASGGGGIAEQFF. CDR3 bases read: TGTGCCAGCGGTGGTGGGGGGATTGCTGAGCAGTTC.

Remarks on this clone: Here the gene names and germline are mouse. The covered CDR3 bases are TGCACCTGCAGGCTGGGGGGATTCCAAGACACCCAGTAC. Its translation: CTCRLGGFQDTQY. The CDR3, in full, reads CTCRLGGFQDTQYF. The genes are TRBV1 and TRBJ2-5; 8 positions agree with TRBD2. With the read ending 1 residue before the CDR3 end, the germline J gene is used to fill in that end. The CDR3 runs to 14 residues. The germline gives CDR1 NSQYPW, CDR2 LRSPGD (reference sequence). After removal of 6 bases from V and 2 bases from J, the junction contained 4 bases not matched to a gene.

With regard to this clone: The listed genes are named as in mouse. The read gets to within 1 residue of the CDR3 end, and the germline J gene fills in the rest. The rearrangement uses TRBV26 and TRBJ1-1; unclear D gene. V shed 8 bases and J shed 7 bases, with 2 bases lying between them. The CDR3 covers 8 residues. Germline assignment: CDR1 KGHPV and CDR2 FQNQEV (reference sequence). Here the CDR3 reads CASVEVFF. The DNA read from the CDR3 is TGTGCCAGCGTAGAAGTCTTC.

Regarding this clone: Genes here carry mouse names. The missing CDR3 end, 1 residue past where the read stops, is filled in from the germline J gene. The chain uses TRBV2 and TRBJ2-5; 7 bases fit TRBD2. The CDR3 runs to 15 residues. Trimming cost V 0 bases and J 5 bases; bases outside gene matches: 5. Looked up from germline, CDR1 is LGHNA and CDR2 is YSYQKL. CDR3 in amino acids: CASSQDPGGGDTQYF. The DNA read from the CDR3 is TGTGCCAGCAGCCAAGATCCTGGGGGTGGAGACACCCAGTAC.

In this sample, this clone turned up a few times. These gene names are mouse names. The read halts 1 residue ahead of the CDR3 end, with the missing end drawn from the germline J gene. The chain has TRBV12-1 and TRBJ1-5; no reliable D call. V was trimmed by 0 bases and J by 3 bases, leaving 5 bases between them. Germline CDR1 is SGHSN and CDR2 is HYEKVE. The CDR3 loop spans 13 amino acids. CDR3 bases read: TGTGCCAGCTCTCTCGGCACCAACCAGGCTCCGCTT. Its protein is CASSLGTNQAPL. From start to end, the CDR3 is CASSLGTNQAPLF.